This is a list of T cell receptor beta chains from one sample in a study of CD8 T cells in ankylosing spondylitis. MiXCR, applied by TCRdb to the 5' RACE reads, yields one record per CDR3 protein. The table records roughly 200,000 distinct CDR3 sequences, 9.5% to 15% of them present only once. The sample taken for sequencing was blood, either unsorted or a sorted T cell fraction (not recorded which). The receptor source for this set is a male donor with ankylosing spondylitis or in good health (not recorded which). Both conserved end residues are part of each CDR3. D genes are given only for firm matches. Rows give clone size only sometimes, using once, few, many, or a class for an expanded clone.

J | D | size | V | length | DNA | CDR3
TRBJ2-1 | NA | few | TRBV7-9 | 15 | TGTGCCAGCAGCCCAACGGCTAGCGTATACAATGAGCAGTTCTTC | CASSPTASVYNEQFF
TRBJ2-2 | NA | NA | TRBV11-3 | 17 | TGTGCCAGCAGCTTAGCAGCAGAAACCCCGAACACCGGGGAGCTGTTTTTT | CASSLAAETPNTGELFF
TRBJ2-7 | NA | few | TRBV4-1 | 15 | TGCGCCAGCAGCCAAGATTGGGGCGTCCCCTACGAGCAGTACTTC | CASSQDWGVPYEQYF
TRBJ2-7 | NA | NA | TRBV2 | 14 | TGTGCCGTAGTCGAGGGACTCACCTCCTACGAGCAGTACTTC | CAVVEGLTSYEQYF
TRBJ2-1 | NA | many | TRBV12-3/TRBV12-4 | 14 | TGTGCCAGCAGTTTAGGACTATACTACAATGAGCAGTTCTTC | CASSLGLYYNEQFF
TRBJ1-1 | NA | few | TRBV19 | 13 | TGTGCCAGTAGTATGATCCCTAACACTGAAGCTTTCTTT | CASSMIPNTEAFF
TRBJ1-2 | NA | NA | TRBV29-1 | 15 | TGCAGCGTTGAGAGGCGGCAGGGGAAAGGTGATGGCTACACCTTC | CSVERRQGKGDGYTF
TRBJ2-7 | TRBD2 | many | TRBV27 | 15 | TGTGCCAGCAGTCCGACGACTAGCGGGAGGAACGAGCAGTACTTC | CASSPTTSGRNEQYF
TRBJ2-1 | NA | few | TRBV7-8 | 16 | TGTGCCAGCAGCCCAAGGCCCAAAACGTCCTACAATGAGCAGTTCTTC | CASSPRPKTSYNEQFF
TRBJ2-3 | NA | many | TRBV5-5 | 14 | TGTGCCAGCAGCACCGAACAGGGTCCAGATACGCAGTATTTT | CASSTEQGPDTQYF
TRBJ2-5 | NA | few | TRBV5-1 | 15 | TGCGCCAGCAGCTTGTTCCAGGAGTTCCAAGAGACCCAGTACTTC | CASSLFQEFQETQYF
TRBJ2-1 | TRBD2 | many | TRBV6-4 | 16 | TGTGCCAGCAGTCCCGCCGGGACTAGCGGGCCGAATGAGCAGTTCTTC | CASSPAGTSGPNEQFF
TRBJ2-7 | NA | NA | TRBV6-5 | 14 | TGTGCCAGCAGTTCCCTGGGGCCTACATACGAGCAGTACTTC | CASSSLGPTYEQYF
TRBJ2-1 | NA | few | TRBV19 | 17 | TGTGCCAGTAGTATAGTGGCTAGCGACTACTCCTACAATGAGCAGTTCTTC | CASSIVASDYSYNEQFF
TRBJ2-1 | TRBD2 | few | TRBV20-1 | 14 | TGCAGTTGGGACGACTGGCGGGAGGAGGGTGAGCAGTTCTTC | CSWDDWREEGEQFF
TRBJ1-3 | NA | many | TRBV11-3 | 14 | TGTGCCAGCAGCCCCGGGACCGCTGGAAACACCATATATTTT | CASSPGTAGNTIYF
TRBJ2-1 | TRBD2 | NA | TRBV29-1 | 15 | TGCAGCGTTGAAACCCCCCTAGCGGGTGTAAGTGAGCAGTTCTTC | CSVETPLAGVSEQFF
TRBJ2-1 | NA | NA | TRBV7-9 | 16 | TGTGCCAGCAGCACGCCCCAGGGCACAGGGTACAATGAGCAGTTCTTC | CASSTPQGTGYNEQFF
TRBJ2-1 | TRBD2 | few | TRBV30 | 14 | TGTGCCTGGAGCCGGGGGGACCCTTACAATGAGCAGTTCTTC | CAWSRGDPYNEQFF
TRBJ2-6 | TRBD1 | few | TRBV6-1 | 18 | TGTGCCAGCAGTCTTCGGGACAGGCCTCACTCTGGGGCCAACGTCCTGACTTTC | CASSLRDRPHSGANVLTF
TRBJ2-7 | TRBD2 | NA | TRBV20-1 | 14 | TGCAGTTCCGAACCCCGGGAGGATTCCTACGAGCAGTACTTC | CSSEPREDSYEQYF
TRBJ2-1 | TRBD2 | few | TRBV15 | 14 | TGTGCCACCAGCACCGGGACTAGCGGGAATGAGCAGTTCTTC | CATSTGTSGNEQFF
TRBJ2-2 | NA | NA | TRBV6-5 | 14 | TGTGCCAGCAGTTACTCGTCTGGGGGCGGGGAGCTGTTTTTT | CASSYSSGGGELFF
TRBJ2-2 | NA | NA | TRBV13 | 14 | TGTGCCAGCAGCTTAAACGAGGTAACCGGGGAGCTGTTTTTT | CASSLNEVTGELFF
TRBJ2-1 | TRBD1 | NA | TRBV2 | 17 | TGTGCCAGCTTCCCTTCCCCCCGGACAGGGGAGTCCAATGAGCAGTTCTTC | CASFPSPRTGESNEQFF
TRBJ2-5 | TRBD2 | few | TRBV12-3/TRBV12-4 | 14 | TGTGCCAGCTGTTTAGACGGGGGGGGGGAGACCCAGTACTTC | CASCLDGGGETQYF
TRBJ2-1 | TRBD2 | many | TRBV5-1 | 15 | TGCGCCAGCAGCTCCCATAGCGGGGGAAACAATGAGCAGTTCTTC | CASSSHSGGNNEQFF
TRBJ2-3 | NA | NA | TRBV3-1 | 14 | TGTGCCAGCAGCCCGTTAGCCCGCACAGATACGCAGTATTTT | CASSPLARTDTQYF
TRBJ1-2 | NA | NA | TRBV6-5 | 15 | TGTGCCAGCAGTTACTCATTAGGGTACAACGATGGCTACACCTTC | CASSYSLGYNDGYTF
TRBJ1-2 | NA | few | TRBV6-2/TRBV6-3 | 16 | TGTGCCAGCAGTTACCGAAGGGGAGGGTCGACGGGTGGCTACACCTTC | CASSYRRGGSTGGYTF
TRBJ2-1 | TRBD2 | NA | TRBV4-1 | 16 | TGCGCCAGCAGCCAGGGGACTAGCGGGCCTTACAATGAGCAGTTCTTC | CASSQGTSGPYNEQFF
TRBJ2-7 | NA | few | TRBV7-9 | 15 | TGTGCCAGCAGCTCTACAACCGGGCCCTCCTACGAGCAGTACTTC | CASSSTTGPSYEQYF
TRBJ1-1 | NA | few | TRBV3-1 | 14 | TGTGCCAGCAGCCAAGGGGGGTTGAACACTGAAGCTTTCTTT | CASSQGGLNTEAFF
TRBJ1-2 | TRBD1 | NA | TRBV7-2 | 15 | TGTGCCAGCAGCCCGCCCGAGGGACAGCCCTATGGCTACACCTTC | CASSPPEGQPYGYTF
TRBJ2-5 | NA | many | TRBV29-1 | 11 | TGCAGCGTTGACAGTCAAGAGACCCAGTACTTC | CSVDSQETQYF
TRBJ2-2 | NA | few | TRBV6-1 | 15 | TGTGCCAGCAGCCGGTTAGGGGGAGAGGCCGGGGAGCTGTTTTTT | CASSRLGGEAGELFF
TRBJ2-3 | TRBD2 | few | TRBV5-1 | 15 | TGCGCCAGCAGCTTGATTAGCGGGGCTGGGGATACGCAGTATTTT | CASSLISGAGDTQYF
TRBJ1-2 | NA | few | TRBV27 | 14 | TGTGCCAGCAGTTTCGGTACGGGTAACTATGGCTACACCTTC | CASSFGTGNYGYTF
TRBJ2-4 | NA | NA | TRBV30 | 14 | TGTGCCTGGAATACAGGGAGCGGCAAAAACATTCAGTACTTC | CAWNTGSGKNIQYF
TRBJ2-3 | NA | few | TRBV15 | 19 | TGTGCCACCAGCAGAGATCGAGCCCCAGACTATTCTAGCACAGATACGCAGTATTTT | CATSRDRAPDYSSTDTQYF
TRBJ2-7 | NA | NA | TRBV24-1 | 12 | TGTGCCACCAGCCCAGGAGGGGGCGAGCAGTACTTC | CATSPGGGEQYF
TRBJ2-1 | NA | NA | TRBV6-2/TRBV6-3 | 20 | TGTGCCAGCAGTTACGCCTACCCGCGGGGAAAACTAGGCTCCTACAATGAGCAGTTCTTC | CASSYAYPRGKLGSYNEQFF
TRBJ1-1 | NA | NA | TRBV29-1 | 11 | TGCAGCGGGGGCAGGGCCACTGAAGCTTTCTTT | CSGGRATEAFF
TRBJ1-2 | TRBD1 | NA | TRBV5-1 | 15 | TGCGCCAGCAGCACGGGACAGGGTATTAACTATGGCTACACCTTC | CASSTGQGINYGYTF
TRBJ2-3 | NA | few | TRBV7-2 | 17 | TGTGCCAGCAGCTTAGGTGCCGGCGGAGGGGGCACAGATACGCAGTATTTT | CASSLGAGGGGTDTQYF
TRBJ2-7 | NA | few | TRBV4-1 | 15 | TGCGCCAGCAGCCAAGTCCAGGCAGGAACCTACGAGCAGTACTTC | CASSQVQAGTYEQYF
TRBJ2-1 | NA | NA | TRBV6-1 | 14 | TGTGCCAGCAGGGGGGGGGGCAACTACAATGAGCAGTTCTTC | CASRGGGNYNEQFF
TRBJ2-7 | NA | once | TRBV12-3/TRBV12-4 | 14 | TGTGCCAGCAGTTGGACCCCGGGGCCCTACGAGCAGTACTTC | CASSWTPGPYEQYF
TRBJ2-7 | TRBD2 | few | TRBV12-3/TRBV12-4 | 15 | TGTGCCAGCAGTTTAGAGGCGGGAGGGGCCTACGAGCAGTACTTC | CASSLEAGGAYEQYF
TRBJ2-2 | TRBD1 | NA | TRBV19 | 15 | TGTGCCAGTAGTACATCGACAGGGATTCCCGGGGAGCTGTTTTTT | CASSTSTGIPGELFF
TRBJ2-3 | TRBD2 | NA | TRBV4-1 | 14 | TGCGCCAGCGGTCTAGCGGGAGTCTCAGATACGCAGTATTTT | CASGLAGVSDTQYF
TRBJ2-7 | NA | many | TRBV11-2 | 13 | TGTGCCAGCAGCTGGCCGACGGGGAACGAGCAGTACTTC | CASSWPTGNEQYF
TRBJ2-2 | NA | few | TRBV30 | 15 | TGTGCCTGGAGGCCTCCTATTTGGAACACCGGGGAGCTGTTTTTT | CAWRPPIWNTGELFF
TRBJ2-1 | TRBD1 | few | TRBV10-3 | 15 | TGTGCCATCAGTCAAACGGGACAGGGGATGTATGAGCAGTTCTTC | CAISQTGQGMYEQFF